The 23 T cell receptor beta chains reported below all come from one sample, sequenced in a study of shared clonotypes between healthy human individuals. Assay used: immunoSEQ multiplex PCR; TCRdb lists only in-frame clones, some missing. The sample records about 2.2 million clones, 93% being singletons. CD45RO-negative cells were positively selected for CCR7, leaving out terminally differentiated effector memory CD45RA+ cells. Specimen: naive CD8+ T cells from PBMCs. The receptor set was obtained from a man between 18 and 29 years old in good health. Some clones in this sample may be carry-over from other donors' samples.

This clone has more than one count but fewer than ten. This specimen includes other DNA sequences encoding the same CDR3. The V call is TRBV9, the J call TRBJ2-2, with 8 bases fitting TRBD2. The CDR3 totals 15 residues. V shed 5 bases and J 1 base; nucleotides not matched to a gene: 4. Germline V gives CDR1 SGDLS, CDR2 YYNGEE. The CDR3 region has the DNA TGTGCCAGCAGTGGAACTAGCGGGAACACCGGGGAGCTGTTTTTT. Amino acids: CASSGTSGNTGELFF.

This sequence joins TRBV4-3 and TRBJ2-5, with D possibly being TRBD2 (5 bases). Trimming shortened V by 4 bases and J by 2 bases, and 11 bases separated the two germline ends. The germline V gene encodes CDR1 LGHNA and CDR2 YSLEER. This CDR3 has 14 residues. CDR3: CASSLIERQETQYF. The CDR3 nucleotides read TGCGCCAGCAGCCTCATAGAGCGGCAAGAGACCCAGTACTTC.

This clone is a singleton in its sample. The chain is built from TRBV5-4 and TRBJ2-1, with D tentatively TRBD2 (6 bases). CDR3 length: 16 residues. V dropped 7 bases and J dropped 0 bases, with 17 bases sitting between them. The germline CDR1 and CDR2 sequences are SGHNT and YYREEE (reference sequence). In DNA form, the CDR3 reads TGTGCCAGCGCGGGGCAGGACTCCTACTCCTACAATGAGCAGTTCTTC. Translated, it gives CASAGQDSYSYNEQFF.

This clone was counted once. The chain uses TRBV15 and TRBJ1-1, with a tentative D call TRBD1 (5 bases). The CDR3 length is 14 residues. Germline loops: CDR1 LNHNV, CDR2 YYDKDF (reference sequence). V gave up 6 bases and J gave up 5 bases, with 16 bases separating them. CDR3 coding DNA: TGTGCCACCAGGTGGGGGTTGGATGGTACTGAAGCTTTCTTT. It yields the protein CATRWGLDGTEAFF.

The J gene is TRBJ2-4, the V gene TRBV7-9; D gene unclear. V shed 3 bases and J shed 7 bases, with 7 bases lying between them. Germline V gene sequence: CDR1 SEHNR, CDR2 FQNEAQ (reference sequence). CDR3 size: 12 residues. CDR3 sequence reads: CASSLMANIQYF. Here the CDR3 DNA reads TGTGCCAGCAGCTTGATGGCCAACATTCAGTACTTC.

V gene TRBV7-8 combines with J gene TRBJ1-1; no firm D call. This CDR3 has 15 amino acids. Trimming removed 4 bases from V and 3 bases from J, with 15 bases in between. Germline V gene data show CDR1 as SGHVS and CDR2 as FQNEAQ. CDR3 in DNA: TGTGCCAGCAGCTCGTCGCCGGTGTGGGACACTGAAGCTTTCTTT. Translation: CASSSSPVWDTEAFF.

V gene TRBV5-1 combines with J gene TRBJ1-1, with a possible D match to TRBD1 (5 bases). V lost 0 bases, J lost 1 base, and 10 bases lay in between. The CDR3 spans 15 residues. Germline V CDR1 and CDR2: SGHRS, YFSETQ. CDR3: CASSLVGVGNTEAFF. The DNA of the CDR3 is TGCGCCAGCAGCTTGGTAGGGGTAGGGAACACTGAAGCTTTCTTT.

The chain couples TRBV5-3 to TRBJ1-5, with 8 bases identical to TRBD1. TRBV5-3 qualifies as an ORF whose function is uncertain. The CDR3 is 16 amino acids. V shed 8 bases and J 4 bases; nucleotides not matched to a gene: 14. The CDR3 DNA follows: TGTGCCAGCTTAATCGACAGGGGACGATTTAATCAGCCCCAGCATTTT. Protein product: CASLIDRGRFNQPQHF.

About this clone: One junction end disagrees with the germline gene, perhaps due to a read error. CDR3 loop: CASSSGTGGNF. CDR3 bases: TGTGCCAGCAGTTCTGGGACAGGGGGAAACTTC. The rearrangement links TRBV28 to TRBJ2-7; TRBD1 matches at 11 bases. The CDR3 consists of 11 residues. Germline CDR1 and CDR2: MDHEN and SYDVKM.

Regarding this clone: The identical CDR3 is also encoded by other nucleotide sequences in the sample. The chain links TRBV13 to TRBJ2-7; TRBD2 matches 9 bases. V shed 0 bases and J 2 bases; nucleotides not matched to a gene: 2. The CDR3 consists of 15 residues. Germline CDR1 reads PRHDT; CDR2 reads FYEKMQ (reference sequence). The CDR3 is CASSLGLAGPYEQYF. The CDR3 nucleotides read TGTGCCAGCAGCTTAGGCCTAGCGGGACCCTACGAGCAGTACTTC.

The V call is TRBV5-1, the J call TRBJ2-1; TRBD2 matches 8 bases. The CDR3 spans 14 residues. Germline values: CDR1 SGHRS, CDR2 YFSETQ. V lost 0 bases, J lost 5 bases, and 1 base stayed unmatched. The DNA for the CDR3 is TGCGCCAGCAGCTTGGGTAGCGGGGACAATGAGCAGTTCTTC. Its protein product is CASSLGSGDNEQFF.

The V call is TRBV28, the J call TRBJ2-3; D ambiguous. Trimming removed 4 bases at V and 2 bases at J, with 13 bases between. This CDR3 contains 15 residues. CDR1 is MDHEN, CDR2 SYDVKM, per germline. CDR3: CASSSLGPNTDTQYF. CDR3 coding DNA: TGTGCCAGCAGTTCCCTTGGGCCCAACACAGATACGCAGTATTTT.

J is TRBJ2-3 and V is TRBV27; 12 bases line up with TRBD2. The J segment lost 8 bases and the V segment lost 5 bases, leaving 8 bases of the junction unmatched. The germline V gene encodes CDR1 MNHEY and CDR2 SMNVEV (reference sequence). There are 15 residues in the CDR3. CDR3 nucleotide sequence: TGTGCCAGCAGTGGGACTAGCGGGCGGATCATTACGCAGTATTTT. It encodes CASSGTSGRIITQYF.

On this clone: At the DNA level, this CDR3 is encoded by other sequences in the same sample as well. As DNA, the CDR3 is TGTGCCAGCAGTTACGGGGGCAATCAGCCCCAGCATTTT. Residues: CASSYGGNQPQHF. The chain has TRBV6-6 and TRBJ1-5; D not resolved. Germline CDR1 and CDR2: MNHNY and SVGAGI (reference sequence). The CDR3 totals 13 residues. V lost 2 bases and J lost 2, with 4 bases in between.

CDR3 in DNA: TGTGCCTGTTGGGAGTCGGGAACCAACACTGAAGCTTTCTTT. Translation: CACWESGTNTEAFF. The chain links TRBV30 to TRBJ1-1; no clear D gene. Germline assignment: CDR1 GTSNPN and CDR2 SVGIG (reference sequence). V gave up 6 bases and J gave up 2 bases, with 16 bases separating them. The CDR3 is 14 amino acids.

The genes are TRBV5-1 and TRBJ2-1; 12 bases agree with TRBD2. V gave up 2 bases and J gave up 6 bases; unmatched junction bases: 15. The germline gives CDR1 SGHRS, CDR2 YFSETQ. The CDR3 extends over 19 amino acids. The CDR3 coding sequence is TGCGCCAGCAGCTTCCCAGAAGACCCATCTAGCGGGAGGGGCAATGAGCAGTTCTTC. Its translation is CASSFPEDPSSGRGNEQFF.

The gene calls are TRBV28 and TRBJ2-7, with D perhaps being TRBD1 or TRBD2 (8 bases each). The CDR3 length is 14 residues. Between the trimmed V and J ends, which lost 6 bases and 3 bases, there was a span of 15 bases. Germline CDR1 reads MDHEN; CDR2 reads SYDVKM. The chain's CDR3 is CASSRQGTSYEQYF. The CDR3 bases are TGTGCCAGCAGCAGACAGGGGACTAGCTACGAGCAGTACTTC.

The rearrangement links TRBV18 to TRBJ2-1; 10 bases align to TRBD2. Trimming took 0 bases from V and 4 from J; bases not matched to a gene: 6. The CDR3 is 17 residues long. Germline assignment: CDR1 KGHSH and CDR2 LQKENI. CDR3 amino acids: CASSPPFLAGVYNEQFF. Here the CDR3 DNA reads TGTGCCAGCTCACCACCTTTTCTAGCGGGAGTATACAATGAGCAGTTCTTC.

The V and J genes are TRBV10-2 and TRBJ1-5; D is undetermined. V dropped 10 bases and J dropped 5 bases, with 15 bases sitting between them. The CDR3 extends over 13 amino acids. CDR1 and CDR2 (germline): WSHSY, SAAADI. The CDR3, as DNA: TGCGCCATCATACTAGGACCTCATCAGCCCCAGCATTTT. Amino acids: CAIILGPHQPQHF.

In its sample, this clone was seen once. Other DNA sequences from this sample encode an identical CDR3 as well. The chain uses TRBV29-1 and TRBJ2-7; TRBD2 matches at 11 bases. The J segment lost 4 bases and the V segment lost 1 base, leaving 6 bases of the junction unmatched. Germline V gene sequence: CDR1 SQVTM, CDR2 ANQGSEA. The CDR3 is made up of 15 amino acids. The CDR3 DNA follows: TGCAGCGTTGAAGCGGGGCTAGCGGGAGGTTACGAGCAGTACTTC. Residues: CSVEAGLAGGYEQYF.

This chain uses TRBV27 with TRBJ2-3; D perhaps matches TRBD2 (5 bases). V shed 4 bases and J shed 0 bases, with 14 bases lying between them. Germline V gene sequence: CDR1 MNHEY, CDR2 SMNVEV (reference sequence). This CDR3 is 16 amino acids long. This CDR3 reads CASSWSPGSSTDTQYF. In DNA, the CDR3 is TGTGCCAGCAGTTGGTCCCCGGGATCTAGCACAGATACGCAGTATTTT.

On this clone itself: The identical CDR3 is also encoded by other nucleotide sequences in the sample. J is TRBJ2-1 and V is TRBV9, with D possibly being TRBD1 (6 bases). V was cut by 2 bases and J by 0 bases, with 9 bases left in between. Germline V gene lookup returns CDR1 SGDLS and CDR2 YYNGEE. The CDR3 runs to 15 residues. As DNA, the CDR3 is TGTGCCAGCAGCGTTGACAGGAGCTCCTACAATGAGCAGTTCTTC. Its translation is CASSVDRSSYNEQFF.

The chain combines TRBV7-2 with TRBJ1-2; D perhaps matches TRBD1 (5 bases). The germline V gene has CDR1 SGHTA and CDR2 FQGNSA. V dropped 4 bases and J dropped 7 bases, with 19 bases sitting between them. CDR3 size: 15 residues. CDR3 sequence reads: CASSSVTGQLGGYTF. The CDR3 DNA sequence: TGTGCCAGCAGCTCCGTTACAGGCCAACTGGGTGGCTACACCTTC.